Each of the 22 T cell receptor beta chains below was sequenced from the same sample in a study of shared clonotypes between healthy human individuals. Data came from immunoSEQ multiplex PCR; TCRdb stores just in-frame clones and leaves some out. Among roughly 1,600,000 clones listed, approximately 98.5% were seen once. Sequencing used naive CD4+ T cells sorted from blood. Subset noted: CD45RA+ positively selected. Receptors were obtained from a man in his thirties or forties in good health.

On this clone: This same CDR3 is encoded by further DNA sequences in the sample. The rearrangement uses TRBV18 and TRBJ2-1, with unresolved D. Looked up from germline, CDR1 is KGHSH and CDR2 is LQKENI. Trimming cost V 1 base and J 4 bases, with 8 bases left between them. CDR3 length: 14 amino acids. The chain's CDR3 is CASSPLGSYNEQFF. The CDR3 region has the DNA TGTGCCAGCTCACCACTGGGATCATACAATGAGCAGTTCTTC.

The CDR3 is CASSLASGVGEQYF. Written as DNA, the CDR3 is TGTGCCAGCAGCTTAGCTTCAGGGGTAGGCGAGCAGTACTTC. This rearrangement joins TRBV7-8 to TRBJ2-7, with a tentative D call TRBD1 (6 bases). Trimming pared 0 bases from V and 6 bases from J, leaving 12 bases between. CDR1 SGHVS and CDR2 FQNEAQ come from the germline V gene. This CDR3 spans 14 amino acids.

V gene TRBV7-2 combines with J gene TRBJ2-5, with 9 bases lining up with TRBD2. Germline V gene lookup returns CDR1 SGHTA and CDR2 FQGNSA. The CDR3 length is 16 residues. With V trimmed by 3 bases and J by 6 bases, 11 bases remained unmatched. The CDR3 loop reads CASSLWAGLAGQTQYF. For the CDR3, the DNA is TGTGCCAGCAGCTTGTGGGCGGGACTAGCAGGTCAGACCCAGTACTTC.

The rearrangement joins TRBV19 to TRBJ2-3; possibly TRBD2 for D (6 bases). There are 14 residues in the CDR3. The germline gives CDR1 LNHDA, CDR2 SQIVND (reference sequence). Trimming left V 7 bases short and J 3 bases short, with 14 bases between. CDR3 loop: CASTVDYRTDTQYF. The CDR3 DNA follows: TGTGCCAGTACCGTGGACTACAGGACAGATACGCAGTATTTT.

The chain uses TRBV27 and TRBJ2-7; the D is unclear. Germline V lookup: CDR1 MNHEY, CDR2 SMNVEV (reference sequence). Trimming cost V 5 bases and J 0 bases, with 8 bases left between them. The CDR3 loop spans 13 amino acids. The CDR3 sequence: CASSLDISYEQYF. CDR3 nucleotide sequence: TGTGCCAGCAGTCTCGACATCTCCTACGAGCAGTACTTC.

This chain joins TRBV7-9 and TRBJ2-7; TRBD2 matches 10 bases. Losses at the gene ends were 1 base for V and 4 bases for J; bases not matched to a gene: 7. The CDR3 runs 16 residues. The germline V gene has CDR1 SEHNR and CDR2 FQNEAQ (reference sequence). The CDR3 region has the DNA TGTGCCAGCAGCTTAGAACTAGCGGGATCGGGTTACGAGCAGTACTTC. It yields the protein CASSLELAGSGYEQYF.

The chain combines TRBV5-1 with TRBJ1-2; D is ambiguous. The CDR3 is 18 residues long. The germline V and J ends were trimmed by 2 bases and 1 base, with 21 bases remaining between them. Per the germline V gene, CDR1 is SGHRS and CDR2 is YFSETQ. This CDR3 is CASSLGLASSSYNYGYTF. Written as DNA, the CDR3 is TGCGCCAGCAGCTTAGGACTAGCTTCCTCTTCATATAACTATGGCTACACCTTC.

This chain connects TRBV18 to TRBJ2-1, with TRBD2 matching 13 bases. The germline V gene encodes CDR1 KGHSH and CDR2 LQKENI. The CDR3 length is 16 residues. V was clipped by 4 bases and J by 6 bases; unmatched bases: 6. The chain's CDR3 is CASSQRGLAGFNEQFF. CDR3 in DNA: TGTGCCAGCTCACAAAGGGGACTAGCGGGATTCAATGAGCAGTTCTTC.

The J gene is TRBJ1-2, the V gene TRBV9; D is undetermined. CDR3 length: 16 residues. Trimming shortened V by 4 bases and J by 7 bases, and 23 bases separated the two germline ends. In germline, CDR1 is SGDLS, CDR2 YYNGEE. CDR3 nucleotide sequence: TGTGCCAGCAGCTCCGACCGTAGTCCCTCGGTGTCTGGCTACACCTTC. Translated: CASSSDRSPSVSGYTF.

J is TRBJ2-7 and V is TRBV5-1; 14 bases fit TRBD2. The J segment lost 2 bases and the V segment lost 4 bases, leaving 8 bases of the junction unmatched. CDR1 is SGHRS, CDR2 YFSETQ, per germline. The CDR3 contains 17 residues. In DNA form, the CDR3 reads TGCGCCAGCAGCGTTCAAGGACTAGCGGGAGGTCCCTACGAGCAGTACTTC. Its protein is CASSVQGLAGGPYEQYF.

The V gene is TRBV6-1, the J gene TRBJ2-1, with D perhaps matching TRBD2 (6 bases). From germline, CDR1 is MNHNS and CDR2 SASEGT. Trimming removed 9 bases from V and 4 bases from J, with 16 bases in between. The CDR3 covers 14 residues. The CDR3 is CASRASVLYNEQFF. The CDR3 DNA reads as TGTGCCAGTAGGGCTAGCGTATTATACAATGAGCAGTTCTTC.

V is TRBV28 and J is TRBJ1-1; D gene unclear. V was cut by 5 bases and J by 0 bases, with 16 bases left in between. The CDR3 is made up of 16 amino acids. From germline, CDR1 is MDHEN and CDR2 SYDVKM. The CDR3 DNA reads TGTGCCAGCAGTCCTAGGACCGGTGGAATGAACACTGAAGCTTTCTTT. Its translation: CASSPRTGGMNTEAFF.

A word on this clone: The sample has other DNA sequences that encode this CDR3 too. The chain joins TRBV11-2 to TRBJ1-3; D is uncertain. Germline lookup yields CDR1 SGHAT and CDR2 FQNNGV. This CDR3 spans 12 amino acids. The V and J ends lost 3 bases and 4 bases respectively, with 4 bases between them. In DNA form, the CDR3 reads TGTGCCAGCAGCTTCAGCGGAAACACCATATATTTT. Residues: CASSFSGNTIYF.

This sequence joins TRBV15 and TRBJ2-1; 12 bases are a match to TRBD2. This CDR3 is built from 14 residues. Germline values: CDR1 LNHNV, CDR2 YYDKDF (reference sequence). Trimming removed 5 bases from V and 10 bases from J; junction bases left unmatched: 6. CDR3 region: CATSLGLAGGEQFF. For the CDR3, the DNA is TGTGCCACCAGCCTTGGGCTAGCGGGGGGGGAGCAGTTCTTC.

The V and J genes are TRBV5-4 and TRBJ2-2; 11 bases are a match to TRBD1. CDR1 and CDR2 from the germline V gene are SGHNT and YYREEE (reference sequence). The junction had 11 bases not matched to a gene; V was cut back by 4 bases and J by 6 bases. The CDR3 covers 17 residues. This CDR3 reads CASSPTRDRGLAGELFF. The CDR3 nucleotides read TGTGCCAGCAGCCCCACTCGGGACAGGGGGTTGGCCGGGGAGCTGTTTTTT.

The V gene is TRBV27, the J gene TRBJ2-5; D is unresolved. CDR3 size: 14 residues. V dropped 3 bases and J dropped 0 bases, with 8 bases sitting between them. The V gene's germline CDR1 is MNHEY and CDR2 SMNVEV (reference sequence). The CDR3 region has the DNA TGTGCCAGCAGTTTGAAGGGCTACCAAGAGACCCAGTACTTC. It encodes CASSLKGYQETQYF.

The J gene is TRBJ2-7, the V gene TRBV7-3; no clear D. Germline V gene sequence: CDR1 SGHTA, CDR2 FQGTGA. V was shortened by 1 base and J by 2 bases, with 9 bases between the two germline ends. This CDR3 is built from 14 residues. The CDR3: CASSLNVGPYEQYF. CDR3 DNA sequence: TGTGCCAGCAGCTTAAACGTAGGACCCTACGAGCAGTACTTC.

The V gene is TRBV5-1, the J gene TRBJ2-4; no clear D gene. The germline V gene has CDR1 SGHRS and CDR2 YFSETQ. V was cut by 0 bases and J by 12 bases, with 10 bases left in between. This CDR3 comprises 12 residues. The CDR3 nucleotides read TGCGCCAGCAGCTTGGATTTAGTGGGTCAGTACTTC. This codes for CASSLDLVGQYF.

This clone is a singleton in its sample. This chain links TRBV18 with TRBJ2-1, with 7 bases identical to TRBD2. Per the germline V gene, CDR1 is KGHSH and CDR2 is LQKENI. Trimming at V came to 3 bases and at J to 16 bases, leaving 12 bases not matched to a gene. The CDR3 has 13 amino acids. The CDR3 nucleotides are TGTGCCAGCTCACCTAGACTAGCCCAAGAGGGCTTCTTC. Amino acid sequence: CASSPRLAQEGFF.

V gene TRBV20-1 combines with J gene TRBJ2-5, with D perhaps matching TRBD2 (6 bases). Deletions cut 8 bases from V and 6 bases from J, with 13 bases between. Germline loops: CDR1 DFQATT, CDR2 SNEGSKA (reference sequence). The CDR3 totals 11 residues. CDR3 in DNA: TGCAGTTATTGGGCGGGGAAGACCCAGTACTTC. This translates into CSYWAGKTQYF.

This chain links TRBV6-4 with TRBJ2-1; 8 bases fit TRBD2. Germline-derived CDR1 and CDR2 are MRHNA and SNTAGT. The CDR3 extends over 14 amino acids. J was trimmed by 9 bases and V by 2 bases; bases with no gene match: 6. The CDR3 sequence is CASSDGSGMIEQFF. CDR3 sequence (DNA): TGTGCCAGCAGTGACGGTAGCGGGATGATTGAGCAGTTCTTC.

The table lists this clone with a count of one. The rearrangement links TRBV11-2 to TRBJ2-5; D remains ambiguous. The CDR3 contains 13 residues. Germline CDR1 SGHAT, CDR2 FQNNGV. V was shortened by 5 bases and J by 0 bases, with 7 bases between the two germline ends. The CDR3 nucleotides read TGTGCCAGCAGCGACGACCACCAAGAGACCCAGTACTTC. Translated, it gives CASSDDHQETQYF.